A selection of T cell receptor beta chains follows, all from one sample in a study of CD8 T cells in Susac syndrome. TCRdb reprocessed the immunoSEQ multiplex PCR reads with MiXCR, giving one entry per CDR3 protein. Of roughly 300,000 distinct CDR3 sequences listed, roughly 85% are singletons. Sequencing was performed on CD8+ T cells from PBMCs. Receptors originate from a human donor with multiple sclerosis. CDR3s include the opening cysteine and the closing phenylalanine or tryptophan. The D gene is left open where the match is weak. Where a row states a size, it is once, few, many or the class of an expanded clone; other rows omit it.

>few|-|TRBV6-5|TRBJ1-2
TGTGCCAGCAGTTACCGGGGGTACTATGGCTACACCTTC
CASSYRGYYGYTF
>-|TRBD2|TRBV9|TRBJ2-2
TGTGCCAGCAGCTTGGGAGGGACTCCAAGCGGGGAGCTGTTTTTT
CASSLGGTPSGELFF
>-|-|TRBV9|TRBJ2-5
TGTGCCAGCAGCGTAGTTGGGGGAGCCCAAGAGACCCAGTACTTC
CASSVVGGAQETQYF
>-|-|TRBV4-1|TRBJ2-1
TGCGCCAGCAGCCGCACCCTGCGCGACAATGAGCAGTTCTTC
CASSRTLRDNEQFF
>-|-|TRBV15|TRBJ2-5
TGTGCCACCAGCAGAGGCTTCGGGGAAGAGACCCAGTACTTC
CATSRGFGEETQYF
>-|-|TRBV7-9|TRBJ2-1
TGTGCCAGCAGCTTTAGGTCCTTAGGCCCCCCCGAGGATGAGCAGTTCTTC
CASSFRSLGPPEDEQFF
>-|TRBD1|TRBV24-1|TRBJ2-2
TGTGCCAATACTCCCAGCAAGGGGGCGACCACCGGGGAGCTGTTTTTT
CANTPSKGATTGELFF
>once|-|TRBV5-1|TRBJ1-2
TGCGCCAGCACTCGGGGCGCGGACGCCTATGGCTACACCTTC
CASTRGADAYGYTF
>-|-|TRBV7-2|TRBJ1-2
TGTGCCAGCAGCTTCCGACAGGCCGACTATGGCTACACCTTC
CASSFRQADYGYTF
>-|-|TRBV30|TRBJ2-7
TGTGCCTGGAAAGAACCTGGAGCGGTGTCCTACGAGCAGTACTTC
CAWKEPGAVSYEQYF
>-|-|TRBV4-1|TRBJ1-1
TGCGCCAGCAGCCAAGGTCCCAAGCAGGGAGGAACTGAAGCTTTCTTT
CASSQGPKQGGTEAFF